One and the same sample provided the 21 T cell receptor beta chains below, sequenced in a study of blood T cell repertoires in COVID-19. Repertoires were generated with immunoSEQ multiplex PCR, while TCRdb's copy carries only in-frame clones and drops some. The sample has roughly 330,000 clones; 88% are singletons. Sequencing was carried out using peripheral blood. These receptor sequences come from a woman in her forties or fifties with active or convalescent COVID-19.

V and J are TRBV2 and TRBJ1-5, with 10 nucleotides matching TRBD1. J lost 7 bases, V lost 3 bases, and 9 bases had no gene match. Germline V CDR1 and CDR2: SNHLY, FYNNEI. The CDR3 sequence is 16 residues long. The CDR3 DNA reads as TGTGCCAGCAGTGAGATACGACAGGGGGCCAAACAGCCCCAGCATTTT. It specifies CASSEIRQGAKQPQHF.

J is TRBJ2-1 and V is TRBV6-5, with TRBD1 matching 9 bases. Germline V CDR1 and CDR2: MNHEY, SVGAGI. J was trimmed by 7 bases and V by 6 bases; bases with no gene match: 10. The CDR3 extends over 15 amino acids. The CDR3 loop is CASRLDRGVGNEQFF. The CDR3 DNA follows: TGTGCCAGCAGACTCGACAGGGGGGTTGGAAATGAGCAGTTCTTC.

This clone came up a few times. The chain links TRBV19 to TRBJ1-1, with a weak D call TRBD1 (6 bases). Trimming left V 3 bases short and J 4 bases short, with 15 bases between. Looked up from germline, CDR1 is LNHDA and CDR2 is SQIVND (reference sequence). This CDR3 has 15 residues. The CDR3 coding sequence is TGTGCCAGTAGTATCCCAGACAGGCCACTCACTGAAGCTTTCTTT. Residues: CASSIPDRPLTEAFF.

CDR3 nucleotides: TGTGCCAGCAGCCAACAGGGGATCGGGACCCAGTACTTC. This codes for CASSQQGIGTQYF. The chain is built from TRBV7-3 and TRBJ2-5; TRBD1 matches 7 bases. This CDR3 has 13 amino acids. J lost 7 bases, V lost 5 bases, and 7 bases had no gene match. The germline CDR1 and CDR2 sequences are SGHTA and FQGTGA. Full variable domain (remainder filled in from reference TRBV7-3 and TRBJ2-5): GAGVSQTPSNKVTEKGKYVELRCDPISGHTALYWYRQSLGQGPEFLIYFQGTGAADDSGLPNDRFFAVRPEGSVSTLKIQRTERGDSAVYLCASSQQGIGTQYFGPGTRLLVL.

The chain is built from TRBV11-1 and TRBJ2-3, with 11 bases aligning to TRBD1. The CDR3 contains 14 residues. Germline lookup yields CDR1 SGHAT and CDR2 FQDESV (reference sequence). Losses at the gene ends were 7 bases for V and 3 bases for J; bases not matched to a gene: 3. This CDR3 is CASKRDRGTDTQYF. CDR3 nucleotide sequence: TGTGCCAGCAAGCGGGACAGGGGGACAGATACGCAGTATTTT.

The V call is TRBV10-3, the J call TRBJ1-4; D unresolved. There are 15 residues in the CDR3. V was cut by 3 bases and J by 5 bases, with 13 bases left in between. Germline V CDR1 and CDR2: ENHRY, SYGVKD. CDR3 nucleotide sequence: TGTGCCATCAGTGACCCCGACGGACTAAATGAAAAACTGTTTTTT. It translates to CAISDPDGLNEKLFF.

This rearrangement joins TRBV6-4 to TRBJ2-1, with 10 bases that match TRBD2. J gave up 7 bases and V 3 bases, and 6 bases lay outside the gene matches. The length of the CDR3 is 15 residues. Germline CDR1 and CDR2: MRHNA and SNTAGT. The CDR3 reads CASSEGLARGNEQFF. The CDR3 DNA reads TGTGCCAGCAGTGAGGGACTAGCGCGTGGGAATGAGCAGTTCTTC.

The rearrangement uses TRBV24-1 and TRBJ2-1, with TRBD2 matching 11 bases. J gave up 8 bases and V 2 bases, and 7 bases lay outside the gene matches. Germline lookup yields CDR1 KGHDR and CDR2 SFDVKD. The CDR3 extends over 16 amino acids. CDR3 bases: TGTGCCACCAGTGATTATACTAGCGGGAGACTCCATGAGCAGTTCTTC. Translated, it gives CATSDYTSGRLHEQFF.

The chain has TRBV30 and TRBJ1-2; D possibly corresponds to TRBD1 (6 bases). V lost 0 bases to trimming and J lost 4 bases, with 15 bases between them. The CDR3 runs 15 residues. Germline CDR1 reads GTSNPN; CDR2 reads SVGIG (reference sequence). The CDR3 sequence: CAWSVTGRGGYGYTF. The CDR3 DNA reads as TGTGCCTGGAGTGTGACCGGCAGGGGTGGCTATGGCTACACCTTC.

This clone was counted a few times. V and J are TRBV7-6 and TRBJ2-7; D possibly corresponds to TRBD1 (6 bases). The CDR3 runs to 14 residues. From germline, CDR1 is SGHVS and CDR2 FNYEAQ. The V end was cut by 5 bases, the J end by 0 bases, with 11 bases between. The CDR3 sequence is CASSRVRGSYEQYF. The CDR3 nucleotides are TGTGCCAGCAGCCGTGTCAGGGGCTCCTACGAGCAGTACTTC.

This clone was detected once. The chain is built from TRBV15 and TRBJ1-3; D uncertain. From germline, CDR1 is LNHNV and CDR2 YYDKDF (reference sequence). The CDR3 runs to 13 residues. Trimming pared 0 bases from V and 6 bases from J, leaving 6 bases between. The CDR3 spells CATSREAQNTIYF. The CDR3 DNA is TGTGCCACCAGCAGAGAGGCCCAAAACACCATATATTTT.

The gene calls are TRBV2 and TRBJ1-5, with 8 bases lining up with TRBD1. Germline V gives CDR1 SNHLY, CDR2 FYNNEI. Trimming cost V 6 bases and J 1 base; bases outside gene matches: 5. The CDR3 sequence is 15 residues long. The CDR3 here is CASRDRTGSNQPQHF. DNA for the CDR3: TGTGCCAGCAGGGATAGGACAGGGAGCAATCAGCCCCAGCATTTT. Complete variable domain (other parts from reference TRBV2 and TRBJ1-5): EPEVTQTPSHQVTQMGQEVILRCVPISNHLYFYWYRQILGQKVEFLVSFYNNEISEKSEIFDDQFSVERPDGSNFTLKIRSTKLEDSAMYFCASRDRTGSNQPQHFGDGTRLSIL.

This clone was seen a few times. The chain links TRBV6-2 or TRBV6-3 to TRBJ2-1; D gene ambiguous. Trimming removed 2 bases at V and 7 bases at J, with 3 bases between. The CDR3 contains 11 residues. The germline gives CDR1 MNHEY, CDR2 SVGEGT. In DNA, the CDR3 is TGTGCCAGCAGTTACCCGAATGAGCAGTTCTTC. Translation gives CASSYPNEQFF.

The sample holds a few counts of this clone. The genes are TRBV7-8 and TRBJ1-2; no firm D call. CDR3 length equals 14 residues. With 5 bases removed from V and 6 bases from J, the gap between germline ends came to 16 bases. Germline V CDR1 and CDR2: SGHVS, FQNEAQ. In nucleotides, the CDR3 is TGTGCCAGCAGCCCCCCGAGCCGGAGAAATGGCTACACCTTC. Protein sequence: CASSPPSRRNGYTF. The whole variable domain, filled in from reference TRBV7-8 and TRBJ1-2, reads GAGVSQSPRYKVAKRGQDVALRCDPISGHVSLFWYQQALGQGPEFLTYFQNEAQLDKSGLPSDRFFAERPEGSVSTLKIQRTQQEDSAVYLCASSPPSRRNGYTFGSGTRLTVV.

The chain recombines TRBV19 with TRBJ1-1; maybe TRBD1 (6 bases). The CDR3 sequence is 17 residues long. Germline CDR1 reads LNHDA; CDR2 reads SQIVND (reference sequence). With 3 bases removed from V and 1 base from J, the gap between germline ends came to 18 bases. DNA of the CDR3: TGTGCCAGTAGTATTCCCCCTTATACAGGGCAGAACACTGAAGCTTTCTTT. Its translation: CASSIPPYTGQNTEAFF.

The CDR3 region has the DNA TGCGCCAGCAGCTTACAGGGATTCGCCGATACGCAGTATTTT. This gives the protein CASSLQGFADTQYF. The rearrangement uses TRBV4-3 and TRBJ2-3; D perhaps matches TRBD1 (6 bases). V lost 5 bases, J lost 6 bases, and 15 bases lay in between. The CDR3 runs to 14 residues. The germline CDR1 and CDR2 sequences are LGHNA and YSLEER.

Comments on this clone: Other DNA sequences in this specimen translate into the identical CDR3. The gene calls are TRBV9 and TRBJ1-1; no clear D gene. This CDR3 region has 13 residues. Germline lookup yields CDR1 SGDLS and CDR2 YYNGEE. V was shortened by 0 bases and J by 2 bases, with 5 bases between the two germline ends. The DNA of the CDR3 is TGTGCCAGCAGCGTAGCAGGAAACACTGAAGCTTTCTTT. Amino acid sequence: CASSVAGNTEAFF.

The gene calls are TRBV2 and TRBJ1-1; TRBD1 agrees at 9 bases. The junction had 5 bases not matched to a gene; V was cut back by 5 bases and J by 4 bases. The CDR3 extends over 14 amino acids. Germline CDR1 is SNHLY and CDR2 is FYNNEI. The CDR3 DNA reads TGTGCCAGCAGTACAGGGGGCGGTGGCACTGAAGCTTTCTTT. It encodes CASSTGGGGTEAFF.

The chain joins TRBV7-2 to TRBJ2-1; TRBD1 agrees at 8 bases. V gave up 4 bases and J gave up 7 bases; unmatched junction bases: 9. CDR3 length: 15 amino acids. The germline CDR1 and CDR2 sequences are SGHTA and FQGNSA. The CDR3 DNA is TGTGCCAGCAGCTCCCCGCCGGGACAGGCGAATGAGCAGTTCTTC. Translating it yields CASSSPPGQANEQFF. Looking up the rest from reference TRBV7-2 and TRBJ2-1 gives the full variable domain: GAGVSQSPSNKVTEKGKDVELRCDPISGHTALYWYRQSLGQGLEFLIYFQGNSAPDKSGLPSDRFSAERTGGSVSTLTIQRTQQEDSAVYLCASSSPPGQANEQFFGPGTRLTVL.

Here the CDR3 DNA reads TGTGCCAGCAGCCAAGCTGCCGGGGAGCTGTTTTTT. It codes for CASSQAAGELFF. The chain carries TRBV3-1 (or the pseudogene TRBV3-2) and TRBJ2-2; D is undetermined. The V gene lost 1 base and the J gene lost 6 bases, with 3 bases spanning the gap. The CDR3 is 12 amino acids. Germline-derived CDR1 and CDR2 are LGHDT and YNNKEL (reference sequence).

This chain links TRBV4-1 with TRBJ1-4; D perhaps matches TRBD1 (5 bases). CDR3 length: 16 residues. Germline CDR1 is MGHRA and CDR2 is YSYEKL. The ends were cut back, 6 bases at V and 7 bases at J, with 21 bases in the middle. CDR3 DNA: TGCGCCAGCAGACCGACTGACACCAGGGATCCTGAAAAACTGTTTTTT. It encodes CASRPTDTRDPEKLFF.